This T cell receptor (beta chain) is drawn from a study of blood T cell repertoires in COVID-19. Overall study context: COVID-19 samples collected from the United States, Italy and Spain covered acute and convalescent phases. T cells, B-cell-depleted T cells, or PBMCs supplied cDNA or gDNA.

Methods used by the authors: Reference gene primer amplification yielded estimated nucleated cell counts. Sequencing was performed with immunoSEQ multiplex PCR; in TCRdb, only in-frame clones are kept and a portion is missing. D and trimming come from the DNA, and the V and J calls and clone size come from that table. The sample lists over 150,000 clones; roughly 84% were seen once. With 4 bases clipped from V and 10 bases from J, the junction kept 4 bases outside the gene matches. Germline V gene data show CDR1 as SGHAT and CDR2 as FQNNGV. The CDR3 totals 14 residues. Seattle researchers signed up patients amid active infection and tracked them longitudinally.

V and J are TRBV11-2 and TRBJ1-6; 10 nucleotides line up with TRBD1. The clonotype was recovered from a woman in her thirties or forties with COVID-19, enrolled during active disease. Specimen: peripheral blood. CDR3 coding DNA: TGTGCCAGCAGCTGGGGGACAGGGGAATCACCCCTCCACTTT. Its protein product is CASSWGTGESPLHF.